This TCR beta chain stems from a study of CD8 T cells in Susac syndrome. V dropped 7 bases and J dropped 4 bases, with 10 bases sitting between them. CDR3 length: 12 residues. Germline values: CDR1 SQVTM, CDR2 ANQGSEA. The authors reverse transcribed 0.5 to 1 ug RNA with random hexamers. TCRdb re-called the immunoSEQ multiplex PCR reads with MiXCR, one entry per CDR3 protein. The table has some 150,000 distinct CDR3 sequences, roughly 95% seen once. The T cells that were sequenced for TCR beta were CD8+ and CD4+ cells from blood. Relapsing-remitting disease, either stable or active, was present in the multiple sclerosis controls, who were treatment-naive patients.

The chain uses TRBV29-1 and TRBJ2-2; D is ambiguous. Input material: CD8+ T cells from PBMCs. This sequence originates from a human donor with multiple sclerosis. CDR3 DNA: TGCAGCGGCCTTCCTACCACCGGGGAGCTGTTTTTT. Translating gives CSGLPTTGELFF.